This T cell receptor (beta chain) was obtained from a study of blood T cell repertoires in COVID-19. Study information: Nucleic acid was either cDNA or gDNA, and it came from T cells, B-cell-depleted T cells, or PBMCs.

Germline V CDR1 and CDR2: SGHAT, FQNNGV. The CDR3 totals 16 residues. The junction had 9 bases not matched to a gene; V was cut back by 6 bases and J by 7 bases. Seattle's cohort entered during active infection and was followed longitudinally. Study processing details: The assay estimated nucleated cells by amplifying reference gene primers. Some clones are missing from TCRdb's copy, which holds only in-frame ones; the method was immunoSEQ multiplex PCR. That table furnishes V, J and clone size, whereas the DNA furnished D and trimming. The table lists about 49,000 clones, under 90% of them singletons.

The J gene is TRBJ2-1, the V gene TRBV11-2, with 13 bases aligning to TRBD2. The clonotype comes from a woman of 80 years or more with COVID-19, enrolled during active disease. Sequenced material: peripheral blood. The CDR3 DNA is TGTGCCAGCAGTCACACTAGACTAGCGGGAGGAAATGAGCAGTTCTTC. Its protein is CASSHTRLAGGNEQFF.